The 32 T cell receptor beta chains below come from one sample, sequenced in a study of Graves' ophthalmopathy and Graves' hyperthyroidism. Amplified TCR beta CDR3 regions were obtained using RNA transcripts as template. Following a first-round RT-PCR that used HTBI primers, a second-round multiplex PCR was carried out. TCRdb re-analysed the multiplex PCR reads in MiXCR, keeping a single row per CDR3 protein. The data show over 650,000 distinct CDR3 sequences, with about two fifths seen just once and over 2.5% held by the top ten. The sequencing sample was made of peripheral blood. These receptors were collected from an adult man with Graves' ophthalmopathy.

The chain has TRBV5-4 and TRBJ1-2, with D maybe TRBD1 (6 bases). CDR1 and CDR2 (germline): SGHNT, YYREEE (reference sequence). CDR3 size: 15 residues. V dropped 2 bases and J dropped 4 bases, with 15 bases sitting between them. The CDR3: CASSLVGTGSYGYTF. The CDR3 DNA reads TGTGCCAGCAGCTTAGTCGGCACAGGGTCCTATGGCTACACCTTC.

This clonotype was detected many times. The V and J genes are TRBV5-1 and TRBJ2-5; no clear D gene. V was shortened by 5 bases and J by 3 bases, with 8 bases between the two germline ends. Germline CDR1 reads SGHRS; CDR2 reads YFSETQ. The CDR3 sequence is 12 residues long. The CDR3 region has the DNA TGCGCCAGCAGAGGAAGGAAAGAGACCCAGTACTTC. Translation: CASRGRKETQYF.

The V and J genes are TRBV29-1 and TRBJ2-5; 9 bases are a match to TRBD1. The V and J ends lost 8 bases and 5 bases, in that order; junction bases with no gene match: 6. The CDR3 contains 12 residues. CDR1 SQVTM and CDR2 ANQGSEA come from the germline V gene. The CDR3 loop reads CSFNRGQETQYF. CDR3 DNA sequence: TGCAGCTTTAACAGGGGGCAGGAGACCCAGTACTTC.

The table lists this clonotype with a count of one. The CDR3 DNA reads TGTGCCAGCTCATCAGACAGGGGAAACTATGGCTACACCTTC. Its translation: CASSSDRGNYGYTF. V usage is TRBV25-1 and J usage is TRBJ1-2, with 8 bases identical to TRBD1. The germline gives CDR1 MGHDK, CDR2 SYGVNS. The CDR3 loop spans 14 amino acids. Trimming took 8 bases from V and 2 from J; bases not matched to a gene: 7.

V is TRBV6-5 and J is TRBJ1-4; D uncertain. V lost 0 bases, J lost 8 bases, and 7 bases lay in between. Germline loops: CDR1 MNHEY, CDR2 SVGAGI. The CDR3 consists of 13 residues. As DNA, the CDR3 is TGTGCCAGCAGTTACTCGATGTCCGAAAAACTGTTTTTT. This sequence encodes CASSYSMSEKLFF.

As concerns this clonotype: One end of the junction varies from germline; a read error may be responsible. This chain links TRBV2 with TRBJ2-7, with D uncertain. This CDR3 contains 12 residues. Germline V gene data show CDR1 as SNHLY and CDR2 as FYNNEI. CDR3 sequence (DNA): TGTGCCAACAGTGTCTTCTCCTACGAGCAGTACTTC. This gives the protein CANSVFSYEQYF.

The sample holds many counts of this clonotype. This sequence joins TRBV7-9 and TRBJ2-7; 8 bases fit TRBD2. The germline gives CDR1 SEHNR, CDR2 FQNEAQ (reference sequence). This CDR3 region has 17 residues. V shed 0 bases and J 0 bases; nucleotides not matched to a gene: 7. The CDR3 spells CASSLAGGSGSSYEQYF. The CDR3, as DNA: TGTGCCAGCAGCTTAGCGGGGGGGAGCGGGAGCTCCTACGAGCAGTACTTC.

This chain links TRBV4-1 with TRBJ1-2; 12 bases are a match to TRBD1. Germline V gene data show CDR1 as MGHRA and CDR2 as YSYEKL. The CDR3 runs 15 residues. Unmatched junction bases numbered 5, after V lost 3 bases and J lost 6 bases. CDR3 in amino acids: CASSHWDRGLDGYTF. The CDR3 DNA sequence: TGCGCCAGCAGCCATTGGGACAGGGGGCTGGATGGCTACACCTTC.

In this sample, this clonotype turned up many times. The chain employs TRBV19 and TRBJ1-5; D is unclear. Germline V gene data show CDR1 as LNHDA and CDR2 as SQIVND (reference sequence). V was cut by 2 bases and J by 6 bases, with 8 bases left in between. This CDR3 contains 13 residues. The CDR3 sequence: CASSIPSSQPQHF. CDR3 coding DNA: TGTGCCAGTAGTATACCCTCAAGTCAGCCCCAGCATTTT. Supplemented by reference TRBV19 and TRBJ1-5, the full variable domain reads DGGITQSPKYLFRKEGQNVTLSCEQNLNHDAMYWYRQDPGQGLRLIYYSQIVNDFQKGDIAEGYSVSREKKESFPLTVTSAQKNPTAFYLCASSIPSSQPQHFGDGTRLSIL.

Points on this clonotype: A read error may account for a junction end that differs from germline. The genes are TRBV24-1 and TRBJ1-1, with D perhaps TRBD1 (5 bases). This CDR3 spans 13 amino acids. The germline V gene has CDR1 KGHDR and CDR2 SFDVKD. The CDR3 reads CATSGTSRDLSSF. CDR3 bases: TGTGCCACCAGTGGAACATCCAGGGACCTTTCCTCCTTT.

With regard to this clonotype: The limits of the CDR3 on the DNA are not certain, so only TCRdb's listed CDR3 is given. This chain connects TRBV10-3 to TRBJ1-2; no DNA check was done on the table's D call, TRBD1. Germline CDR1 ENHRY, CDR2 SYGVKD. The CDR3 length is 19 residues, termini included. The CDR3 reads CAIGKGSNQPQHFGDGYTF.

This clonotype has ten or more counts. In DNA, the CDR3 is TGCAGCGTTATAGCGGGAGGGCCTTACGGGGAGCTGTTTTTT. This translates into CSVIAGGPYGELFF. The gene calls are TRBV29-1 and TRBJ2-2, with 11 bases fitting TRBD2. The J segment lost 7 bases and the V segment lost 5 bases, leaving 6 bases of the junction unmatched. This CDR3 is built from 14 residues. CDR1 is SQVTM and CDR2 is ANQGSEA in the germline V gene.

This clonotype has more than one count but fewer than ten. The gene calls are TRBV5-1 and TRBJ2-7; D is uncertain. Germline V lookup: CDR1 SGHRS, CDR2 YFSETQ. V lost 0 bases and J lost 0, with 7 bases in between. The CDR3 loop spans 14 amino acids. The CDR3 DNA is TGCGCCAGCAGCTTGGCCCCCAACTCCTACGAGCAGTACTTC. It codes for CASSLAPNSYEQYF.

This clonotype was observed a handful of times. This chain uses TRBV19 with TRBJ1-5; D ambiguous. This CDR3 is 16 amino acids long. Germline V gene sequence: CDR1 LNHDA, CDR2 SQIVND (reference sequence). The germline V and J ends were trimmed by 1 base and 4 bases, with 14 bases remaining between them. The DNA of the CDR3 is TGTGCCAGTAGTATAGTCGGACGAGGTGGGAATCAGCCCCAGCATTTT. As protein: CASSIVGRGGNQPQHF.

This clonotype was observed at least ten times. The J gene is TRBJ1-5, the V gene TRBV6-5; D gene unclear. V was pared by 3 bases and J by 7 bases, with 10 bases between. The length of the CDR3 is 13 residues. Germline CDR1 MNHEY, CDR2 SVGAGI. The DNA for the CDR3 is TGTGCCAGCAGTTATGATCTGGGCCAGCCCCAGCATTTT. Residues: CASSYDLGQPQHF.

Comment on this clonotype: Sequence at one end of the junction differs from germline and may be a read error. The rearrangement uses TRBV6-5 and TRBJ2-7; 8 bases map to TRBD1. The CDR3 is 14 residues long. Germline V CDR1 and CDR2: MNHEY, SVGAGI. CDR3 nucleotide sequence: TGTGCCAGCAGCCCCGACAGGGGTCGGTACGAGCAGCACTTC. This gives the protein CASSPDRGRYEQHF.

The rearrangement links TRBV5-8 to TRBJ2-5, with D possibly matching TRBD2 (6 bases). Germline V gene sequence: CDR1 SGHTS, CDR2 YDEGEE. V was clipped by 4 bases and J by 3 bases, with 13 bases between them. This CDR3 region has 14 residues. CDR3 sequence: CASSLPGLEETQYF. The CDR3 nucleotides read TGTGCCAGCAGCCTACCGGGACTGGAAGAGACCCAGTACTTC.

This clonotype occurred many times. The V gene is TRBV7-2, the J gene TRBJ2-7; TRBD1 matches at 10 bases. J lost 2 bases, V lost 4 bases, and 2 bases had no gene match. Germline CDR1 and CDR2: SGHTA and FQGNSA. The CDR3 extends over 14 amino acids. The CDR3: CASSWGQGPYEQYF. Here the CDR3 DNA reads TGTGCCAGCAGCTGGGGACAGGGGCCCTACGAGCAGTACTTC.

The CDR3 bases are TGTGCCAGCATCTTCCCTCAAGGGGAGGCCGGGGAGCTGTTTTTT. Its translation: CASIFPQGEAGELFF. This chain connects TRBV25-1 to TRBJ2-2; D may be TRBD2 (6 bases). V lost 7 bases to trimming and J lost 6 bases, with 18 bases between them. The CDR3 consists of 15 residues. The germline V gene has CDR1 MGHDK and CDR2 SYGVNS.

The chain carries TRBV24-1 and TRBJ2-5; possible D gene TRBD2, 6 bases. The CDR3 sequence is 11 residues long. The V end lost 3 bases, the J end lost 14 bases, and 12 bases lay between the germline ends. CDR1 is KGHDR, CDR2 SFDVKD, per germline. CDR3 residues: CATSDRGTLYF. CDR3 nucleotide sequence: TGTGCCACCAGTGATCGCGGGACCCTATACTTC.

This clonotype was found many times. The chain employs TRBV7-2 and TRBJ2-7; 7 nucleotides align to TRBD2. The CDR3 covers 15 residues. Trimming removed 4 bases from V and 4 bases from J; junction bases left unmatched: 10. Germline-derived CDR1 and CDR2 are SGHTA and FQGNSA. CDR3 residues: CASSSPASGLYEQYF. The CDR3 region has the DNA TGTGCCAGCAGCTCCCCCGCTAGCGGCCTGTACGAGCAGTACTTC.

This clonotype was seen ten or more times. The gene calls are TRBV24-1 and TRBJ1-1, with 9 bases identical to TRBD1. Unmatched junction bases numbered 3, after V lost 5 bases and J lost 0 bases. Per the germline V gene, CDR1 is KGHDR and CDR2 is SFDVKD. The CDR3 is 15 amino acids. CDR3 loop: CATSVRTGVNTEAFF. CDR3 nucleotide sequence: TGTGCCACCAGTGTACGGACAGGGGTGAACACTGAAGCTTTCTTT.

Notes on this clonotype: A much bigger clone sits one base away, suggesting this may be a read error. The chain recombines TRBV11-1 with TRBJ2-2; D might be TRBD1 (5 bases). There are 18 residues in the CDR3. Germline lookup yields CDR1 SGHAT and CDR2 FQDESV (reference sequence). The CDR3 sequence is CASSFRDSFTANSGELFF. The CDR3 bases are TGTGCCAGCAGCTTTCGAGACAGTTTTACCGCGAACTCCGGGGAGCTGTTTTTT.

The chain's CDR3 is CATSRDRRGGTETQYF. CDR3 sequence (DNA): TGTGCCACCAGCAGAGATCGTAGGGGAGGAACGGAGACCCAGTACTTC. The chain is built from TRBV15 and TRBJ2-5, with a tentative D call TRBD2 (6 bases). This CDR3 has 16 residues. CDR1 and CDR2 (germline): LNHNV, YYDKDF (reference sequence). V was cut by 0 bases and J by 5 bases, with 16 bases left in between.

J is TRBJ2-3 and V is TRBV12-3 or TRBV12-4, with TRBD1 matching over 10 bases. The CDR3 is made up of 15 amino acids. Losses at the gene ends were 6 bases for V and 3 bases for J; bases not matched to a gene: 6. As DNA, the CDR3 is TGTGCCAGCAGCCTCGGGACAGGGGATACAGATACGCAGTATTTT. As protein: CASSLGTGDTDTQYF.

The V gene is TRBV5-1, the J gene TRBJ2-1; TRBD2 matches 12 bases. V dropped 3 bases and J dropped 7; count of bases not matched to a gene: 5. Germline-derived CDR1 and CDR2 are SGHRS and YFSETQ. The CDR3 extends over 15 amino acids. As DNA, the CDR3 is TGCGCCAGCAGCTCACTAGCGGGGGGAAGGAATGAGCAGTTCTTC. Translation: CASSSLAGGRNEQFF.

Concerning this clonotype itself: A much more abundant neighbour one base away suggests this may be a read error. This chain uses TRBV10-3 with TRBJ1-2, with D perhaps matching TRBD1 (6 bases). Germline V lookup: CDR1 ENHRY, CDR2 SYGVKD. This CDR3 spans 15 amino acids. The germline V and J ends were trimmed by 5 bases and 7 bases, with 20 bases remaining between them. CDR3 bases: TGTGCCATCAGTTACTCGGGACATACAGCGTCTGGCTACACCTTC. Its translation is CAISYSGHTASGYTF.

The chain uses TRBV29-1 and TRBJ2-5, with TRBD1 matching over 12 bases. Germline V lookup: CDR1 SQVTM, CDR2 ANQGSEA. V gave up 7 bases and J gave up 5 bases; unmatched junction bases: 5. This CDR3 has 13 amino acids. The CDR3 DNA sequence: TGCAGCGAGGGACAGGGGGCCTATGAGACCCAGTACTTC. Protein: CSEGQGAYETQYF.

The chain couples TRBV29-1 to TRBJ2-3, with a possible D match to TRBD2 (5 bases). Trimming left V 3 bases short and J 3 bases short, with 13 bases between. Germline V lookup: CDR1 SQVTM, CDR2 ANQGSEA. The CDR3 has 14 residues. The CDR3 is CSVDWESGTDTQYF. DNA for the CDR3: TGCAGCGTTGATTGGGAGAGCGGAACAGATACGCAGTATTTT.

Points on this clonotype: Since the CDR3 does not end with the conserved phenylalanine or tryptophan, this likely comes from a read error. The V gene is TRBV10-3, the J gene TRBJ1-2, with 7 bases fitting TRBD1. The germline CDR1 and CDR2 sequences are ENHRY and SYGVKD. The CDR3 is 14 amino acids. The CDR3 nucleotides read TGCGCCATAAACTTGGGGGGACAGAGCTATGGCTACACCCTC. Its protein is CAINLGGQSYGYTL.

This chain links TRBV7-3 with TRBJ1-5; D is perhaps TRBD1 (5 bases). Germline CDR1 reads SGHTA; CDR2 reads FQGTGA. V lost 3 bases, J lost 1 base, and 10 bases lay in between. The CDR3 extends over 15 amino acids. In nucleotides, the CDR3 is TGTGCCAGCAGCTTGACAGCGGGGAGCAATCAGCCCCAGCATTTT. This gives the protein CASSLTAGSNQPQHF. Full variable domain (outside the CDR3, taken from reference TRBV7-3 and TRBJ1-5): GAGVSQTPSNKVTEKGKYVELRCDPISGHTALYWYRQSLGQGPEFLIYFQGTGAADDSGLPNDRFFAVRPEGSVSTLKIQRTERGDSAVYLCASSLTAGSNQPQHFGDGTRLSIL.

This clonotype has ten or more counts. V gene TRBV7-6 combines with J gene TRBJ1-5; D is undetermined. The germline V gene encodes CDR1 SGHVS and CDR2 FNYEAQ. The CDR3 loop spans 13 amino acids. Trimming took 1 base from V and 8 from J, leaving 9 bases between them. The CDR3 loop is CASSLGDMEPQHF. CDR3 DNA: TGTGCCAGCAGCTTAGGGGATATGGAGCCCCAGCATTTT.